This T cell receptor (beta chain) was obtained from a study of PD-1 blockade in classical Hodgkin lymphoma. This table comes from immunoSEQ multiplex PCR, and its TCRdb copy is limited to in-frame clones, with some not included. The sample includes 10,000 to 15,000 clones, approximately 91% of them seen just once. The germline V gene encodes CDR1 MNHNS and CDR2 SASEGT. The CDR3 runs to 16 residues. The junction had 10 bases not matched to a gene; V was cut back by 4 bases and J by 3 bases. Autologous stem cell transplantation was followed by relapse in every patient, and brentuximab vedotin exposure varied. Complete response, partial response or progressive disease were the best responses.

The specimen was peripheral blood mononuclear cells (PBMCs), collected at baseline. This sequence originates from a human donor with classical Hodgkin lymphoma. The chain combines TRBV6-1 with TRBJ2-3; 7 bases fit TRBD1. The CDR3 region is CASSVSTGLGTDTQYF. CDR3 bases: TGTGCCAGCAGTGTATCGACAGGGTTGGGAACAGATACGCAGTATTTT.